Included here is one T cell receptor beta chain sequence, with context. This entry comes from a study of blood T cell repertoires in COVID-19. Across the study: Both acute and convalescent COVID-19 samples were obtained from the United States, Italy and Spain.

The data were produced by immunoSEQ multiplex PCR, yet TCRdb's version contains in-frame clones alone and is incomplete. This repertoire shows 130,000 to 150,000 clones, 70% to 90% found once; its top ten account for approximately 8%. Trimming cost V 3 bases and J 0 bases; bases outside gene matches: 1. The CDR3 consists of 15 residues. Germline V lookup: CDR1 SGHAT, CDR2 FQNNGV. Input material: peripheral blood. This receptor was obtained from a woman aged 55 to 70 with COVID-19, enrolled during active disease. This rearrangement joins TRBV11-2 to TRBJ2-3, with TRBD2 matching over 9 bases. The chain's CDR3 is CASSFSGGSTDTQYF. CDR3 DNA: TGTGCCAGCAGCTTTAGCGGGGGAAGCACAGATACGCAGTATTTT.